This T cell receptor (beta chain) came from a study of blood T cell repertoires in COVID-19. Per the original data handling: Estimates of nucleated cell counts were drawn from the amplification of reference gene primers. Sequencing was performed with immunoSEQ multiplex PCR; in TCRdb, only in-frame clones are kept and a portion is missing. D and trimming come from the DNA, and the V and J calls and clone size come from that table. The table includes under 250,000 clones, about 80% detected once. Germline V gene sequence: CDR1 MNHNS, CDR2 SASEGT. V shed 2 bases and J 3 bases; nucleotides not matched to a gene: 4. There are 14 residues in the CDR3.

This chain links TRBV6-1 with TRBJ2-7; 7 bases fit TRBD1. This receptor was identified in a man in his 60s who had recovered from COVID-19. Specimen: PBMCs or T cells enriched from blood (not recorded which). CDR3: CASSETGARYEQYF. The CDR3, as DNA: TGTGCCAGCAGTGAAACAGGGGCCCGCTACGAGCAGTACTTC.